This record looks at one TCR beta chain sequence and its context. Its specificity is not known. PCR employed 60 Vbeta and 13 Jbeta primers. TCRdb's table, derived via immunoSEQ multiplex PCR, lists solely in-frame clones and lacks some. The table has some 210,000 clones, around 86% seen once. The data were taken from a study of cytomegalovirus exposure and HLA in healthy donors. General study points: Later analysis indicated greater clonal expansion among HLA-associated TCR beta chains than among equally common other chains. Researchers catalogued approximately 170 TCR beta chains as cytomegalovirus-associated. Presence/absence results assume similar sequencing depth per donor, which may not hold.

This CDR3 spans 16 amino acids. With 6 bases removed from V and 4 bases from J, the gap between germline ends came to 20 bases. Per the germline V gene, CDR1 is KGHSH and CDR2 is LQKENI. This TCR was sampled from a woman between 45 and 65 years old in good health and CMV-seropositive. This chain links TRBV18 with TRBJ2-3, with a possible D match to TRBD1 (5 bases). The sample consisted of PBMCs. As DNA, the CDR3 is TGTGCCAGCTCGGAAGCAGGGTTCCCTGGATCAGATACGCAGTATTTT. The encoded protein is CASSEAGFPGSDTQYF.